A single sample gave rise to the 24 T cell receptor beta chains below, sequenced in a study of T cell responses to AZD1222 COVID-19 vaccine. Data came from immunoSEQ multiplex PCR; TCRdb stores just in-frame clones and leaves some out. The repertoire includes about 140,000 clones, more than 85% of them detected once, and approximately 3.8% sits in the top ten. This specimen consisted of peripheral blood, obtained 28 days after the second AZD1222 dose. These receptors came from an adult who received the AZD1222 COVID-19 vaccine.

The J gene is TRBJ1-5, the V gene TRBV4-2, with D unclear. Germline CDR1 reads LGHNA; CDR2 reads YNFKEQ. V was pared by 2 bases and J by 6 bases, with 11 bases between. The CDR3 length is 14 residues. CDR3: CASSQRGGGQPQHF. In DNA, the CDR3 is TGTGCCAGCAGCCAACGAGGCGGTGGTCAGCCCCAGCATTTT.

The chain carries TRBV2 and TRBJ2-2; D is unclear. The CDR3 covers 13 residues. In germline, CDR1 is SNHLY, CDR2 FYNNEI. Trimming pared 6 bases from V and 0 bases from J, leaving 5 bases between. The DNA for the CDR3 is TGTGCCAGCAGCCAGCCGAACACCGGGGAGCTGTTTTTT. This gives the protein CASSQPNTGELFF. Looking up the rest from reference TRBV2 and TRBJ2-2 gives the full variable domain: EPEVTQTPSHQVTQMGQEVILRCVPISNHLYFYWYRQILGQKVEFLVSFYNNEISEKSEIFDDQFSVERPDGSNFTLKIRSTKLEDSAMYFCASSQPNTGELFFGEGSRLTVL.

The chain combines TRBV28 with TRBJ1-2; D remains unclear. CDR1 MDHEN and CDR2 SYDVKM come from the germline V gene. V gave up 10 bases and J gave up 5 bases, with 11 bases separating them. This CDR3 spans 11 amino acids. The CDR3 region is CAIPSLYGYTF. DNA of the CDR3: TGTGCCATCCCTTCCTTGTATGGCTACACCTTC.

The chain couples TRBV28 to TRBJ2-7; tentatively, D is TRBD2 (8 bases). Trimming cost V 6 bases and J 5 bases, with 29 bases left between them. This CDR3 is built from 18 residues. CDR1 MDHEN and CDR2 SYDVKM come from the germline V gene. CDR3 in DNA: TGTGCCAGCAGGCCCCCCAGGGGGACGAGCGGGAGCGCACACGAGCAGTACTTC. As protein: CASRPPRGTSGSAHEQYF. The variable domain in full, with the rest retrieved from reference TRBV28 and TRBJ2-7, is DVKVTQSSRYLVKRTGEKVFLECVQDMDHENMFWYRQDPGLGLRLIYFSYDVKMKEKGDIPEGYSVSREKKERFSLILESASTNQTSMYLCASRPPRGTSGSAHEQYFGPGTRLTVT.

DNA for the CDR3: TGTGCCAGCAGCCCCCGGCACGGCTATGGCTACACCTTC. Encoded protein: CASSPRHGYGYTF. The gene calls are TRBV13 and TRBJ1-2; D remains ambiguous. Germline V CDR1 and CDR2: PRHDT, FYEKMQ (reference sequence). This CDR3 is 13 amino acids long. V shed 5 bases and J shed 4 bases, with 11 bases lying between them.

This rearrangement joins TRBV5-1 to TRBJ1-1, with 8 bases lining up with TRBD1. Germline CDR1 and CDR2: SGHRS and YFSETQ. The CDR3 runs to 14 residues. Losses at the gene ends were 0 bases for V and 4 bases for J; bases not matched to a gene: 2. The CDR3 reads CASSLDRGGTEAFF. In nucleotides, the CDR3 is TGCGCCAGCAGCTTGGACAGGGGGGGCACTGAAGCTTTCTTT.

The rearrangement joins TRBV5-8 to TRBJ2-3; 9 bases align to TRBD1. With V trimmed by 5 bases and J by 8 bases, 9 bases remained unmatched. CDR3 length equals 14 residues. Germline V lookup: CDR1 SGHTS, CDR2 YDEGEE. The CDR3 loop reads CASRSGTGHGTQYF. For the CDR3, the DNA is TGTGCCAGCAGATCCGGGACAGGGCATGGTACGCAGTATTTT. Combining the CDR3 with reference TRBV5-8 and TRBJ2-3 gives the whole variable domain EAGVTQSPTHLIKTRGQQATLRCSPISGHTSVYWYQQALGLGLQFLLWYDEGEERNRGNFPPRFSGRQFPNYSSELNVNALELEDSALYLCASRSGTGHGTQYFGPGTRLTVL.

The count of this clone is one. CDR3 in DNA: TGTGCCACCAGCAGAGGGGGGGTAGGCAATGAGCAGTTCTTC. The encoded protein is CATSRGGVGNEQFF. The chain carries TRBV15 and TRBJ2-1; D perhaps matches TRBD2 (6 bases). The CDR3 is 14 amino acids. V was clipped by 1 base and J by 6 bases, with 10 bases between them. Germline V lookup: CDR1 LNHNV, CDR2 YYDKDF (reference sequence). The entire variable domain, with the rest obtained from reference TRBV15 and TRBJ2-1, is as follows: DAMVIQNPRYQVTQFGKPVTLSCSQTLNHNVMYWYQQKSSQAPKLLFHYYDKDFNNEADTPDNFQSRRPNTSFCFLDIRSPGLGDTAMYLCATSRGGVGNEQFFGPGTRLTVL.

The rearrangement links TRBV7-9 to TRBJ1-6; D ambiguous. Germline CDR1 and CDR2: SEHNR and FQNEAQ (reference sequence). The V and J ends lost 1 base and 7 bases respectively, with 14 bases between them. This CDR3 has 16 amino acids. In nucleotides, the CDR3 is TGTGCCAGCAGCTTAGGTCGAAGGGCTGAAAATTCACCCCTCCACTTT. Its translation: CASSLGRRAENSPLHF.

This sequence joins TRBV7-2 and TRBJ2-2; the D gene is possibly TRBD1 (5 bases). This CDR3 has 14 amino acids. V was clipped by 5 bases and J by 3 bases, with 10 bases between them. The germline V gene has CDR1 SGHTA and CDR2 FQGNSA. CDR3 in DNA: TGTGCCAGCAGCCCGCAGGGATACACCGGGGAGCTGTTTTTT. Amino acids: CASSPQGYTGELFF.

The V gene is TRBV5-4, the J gene TRBJ2-5; D gene unclear. Germline V gives CDR1 SGHNT, CDR2 YYREEE (reference sequence). Trimming left V 4 bases short and J 2 bases short, with 9 bases between. The CDR3 runs 13 residues. CDR3 nucleotides: TGTGCCAGCAGCGGCGACGAACAAGAGACCCAGTACTTC. This encodes CASSGDEQETQYF.

V gene TRBV6-1 combines with J gene TRBJ1-2; D unresolved. The CDR3 runs to 15 residues. The V and J ends lost 1 base and 4 bases respectively, with 13 bases between them. The germline V gene has CDR1 MNHNS and CDR2 SASEGT. The CDR3 DNA is TGTGCCAGCAGTGAAGTGGCCGGCGCATTCTATGGCTACACCTTC. Encoded protein: CASSEVAGAFYGYTF.

This clone showed up just once. V is TRBV2 and J is TRBJ2-3; no reliable D call. V was cut by 8 bases and J by 0 bases, with 9 bases left in between. This CDR3 region has 13 residues. Germline assignment: CDR1 SNHLY and CDR2 FYNNEI. The CDR3 protein is CASCPYSTDTQYF. Here the CDR3 DNA reads TGTGCCAGCTGTCCCTATAGCACAGATACGCAGTATTTT. Drawing the rest from reference TRBV2 and TRBJ2-3, the complete variable domain is EPEVTQTPSHQVTQMGQEVILRCVPISNHLYFYWYRQILGQKVEFLVSFYNNEISEKSEIFDDQFSVERPDGSNFTLKIRSTKLEDSAMYFCASCPYSTDTQYFGPGTRLTVL.

This chain joins TRBV7-6 and TRBJ2-5; D remains ambiguous. Between the trimmed V and J ends, which lost 0 bases and 5 bases, there was a span of 10 bases. Germline V CDR1 and CDR2: SGHVS, FNYEAQ. The CDR3 runs 14 residues. The CDR3, as DNA: TGTGCCAGCAGCTTAGCGTTCAGTACCGAGACCCAGTACTTC. Translation: CASSLAFSTETQYF.

J is TRBJ1-5 and V is TRBV7-2, with D unclear. CDR1 and CDR2 (germline): SGHTA, FQGNSA. CDR3 size: 13 residues. V was pared by 5 bases and J by 5 bases, with 10 bases between. DNA of the CDR3: TGTGCCAGCAGCGCCGACCACTATCAGCCCCAGCATTTT. Translation gives CASSADHYQPQHF.

V is TRBV3-1 (or the pseudogene TRBV3-2) and J is TRBJ2-7; 8 bases agree with TRBD2. Germline CDR1 is LGHDT and CDR2 is YNNKEL (reference sequence). The CDR3 is 13 residues long. With V trimmed by 1 base and J by 6 bases, 2 bases remained unmatched. The CDR3 loop reads CASSQGLAFEQYF. The CDR3 DNA is TGTGCCAGCAGCCAAGGACTAGCGTTCGAGCAGTACTTC.

The chain combines TRBV19 with TRBJ2-7; D might be TRBD1 (6 bases). The V gene's germline CDR1 is LNHDA and CDR2 SQIVND (reference sequence). This CDR3 contains 12 residues. CDR3 residues: CASRVTRGEQYF. As DNA, the CDR3 is TGTGCTAGCCGAGTGACCAGGGGCGAGCAGTACTTC.

J is TRBJ2-3 and V is TRBV11-3; TRBD2 agrees at 8 bases. Germline CDR1 SGHNT, CDR2 YENEEA. Germline trimming cut 5 bases from V and 5 bases from J; bases unmatched to any gene: 6. The CDR3 runs to 14 residues. CDR3 in amino acids: CASSDSSGGDTQYF. DNA for the CDR3: TGTGCCAGCAGCGACTCCAGCGGGGGAGATACGCAGTATTTT.

The J gene is TRBJ1-4, the V gene TRBV11-1; D gene ambiguous. The length of the CDR3 is 15 residues. Trimming removed 1 base at V and 6 bases at J, with 12 bases between. Germline V gives CDR1 SGHAT, CDR2 FQDESV (reference sequence). DNA for the CDR3: TGTGCCAGCAGCTTAGAGGTCGGGAGAGATGAAAAACTGTTTTTT. It yields the protein CASSLEVGRDEKLFF.

The V and J genes are TRBV20-1 and TRBJ2-3, with unresolved D. CDR1 DFQATT and CDR2 SNEGSKA come from the germline V gene (reference sequence). Trimming took off 7 bases at V and 4 bases at J, with 9 bases between the two ends. CDR3 length: 11 residues. The CDR3 DNA reads as TGCAGTGGTAGCACCCCAGATACGCAGTATTTT. Encoded protein: CSGSTPDTQYF.

This rearrangement joins TRBV7-9 to TRBJ2-3; D may be TRBD1 (5 bases). This CDR3 region has 15 residues. The germline CDR1 and CDR2 sequences are SEHNR and FQNEAQ (reference sequence). The germline V and J ends were trimmed by 5 bases and 2 bases, with 14 bases remaining between them. This CDR3 reads CASSPRGRNTDTQYF. The CDR3 coding sequence is TGTGCCAGCAGCCCAAGGGGAAGGAACACAGATACGCAGTATTTT.

This rearrangement joins TRBV18 to TRBJ1-3; 10 nucleotides align to TRBD1. Trimming removed 6 bases from V and 7 bases from J; junction bases left unmatched: 6. The CDR3 has 14 residues. Germline CDR1 reads KGHSH; CDR2 reads LQKENI. CDR3 in amino acids: CASSPPGQGNTIYF. The DNA of the CDR3 is TGTGCCAGCTCCCCTCCGGGACAGGGGAACACCATATATTTT.

J is TRBJ1-3 and V is TRBV7-9; 8 nucleotides match TRBD1. The CDR3 has 19 amino acids. V dropped 5 bases and J dropped 2; count of bases not matched to a gene: 17. The V gene's germline CDR1 is SEHNR and CDR2 FQNEAQ (reference sequence). The CDR3 region has the DNA TGTGCCAGCAGCGACCCTATCCGAGGACAGGGATTCCCTGGAAACACCATATATTTT. This gives the protein CASSDPIRGQGFPGNTIYF.

The chain has TRBV12-3 or TRBV12-4 and TRBJ1-2; perhaps TRBD1 as D (5 bases). The germline V and J ends were trimmed by 4 bases and 6 bases, with 9 bases remaining between them. The CDR3 spans 12 residues. In DNA form, the CDR3 reads TGTGCCAGCAGTTGGACACATGATGGCTACACCTTC. This gives the protein CASSWTHDGYTF.